This TCR beta chain was recovered during a study of shared clonotypes between healthy human individuals. V was pared by 4 bases and J by 1 base, with 13 bases between. The germline V gene has CDR1 SNHLY and CDR2 FYNNEI. The CDR3 has 16 residues. The repertoire was sequenced with immunoSEQ multiplex PCR; TCRdb's copy has only in-frame clones and lacks some. The table shows 2 million to 2.5 million clones, with approximately 94% occurring only once. CD45RO negativity and positive selection for CCR7 defined naive CD8 cells, a population that excluded terminally differentiated effector memory CD45RA+ cells.

The sequence derives from a man in his late teens or twenties in good health. Some clones in this sample may be carry-over from other donors' samples. The chain combines TRBV2 with TRBJ2-2; D is unclear. The sequenced material came from naive CD8+ T cells from PBMCs. CDR3 amino acids: CASSGTRKMNTGELFF. The CDR3 DNA reads as TGTGCCAGCAGTGGTACCAGAAAGATGAACACCGGGGAGCTGTTTTTT.